This is a list of T cell receptor beta chains from one sample in a study of blood T cell repertoires in COVID-19. Here immunoSEQ multiplex PCR was the method, and the copy in TCRdb shows in-frame clones only, minus some. The sample has about 370,000 clones, 80% to 90% seen once. Source material: PBMCs or T cells enriched from blood (not recorded which). These receptors were collected from a man younger than 35 who had recovered from COVID-19. Each CDR3 is given with its conserved first and last residue. The order of the fields is V gene, clone size, D gene, J gene, CDR3 DNA, CDR3 protein. The D gene is left open where the match is weak. Not every row has a clone size; where given, it reads once, few, many or a size class.

TRBV24-1	.	.	TRBJ1-1	TGTGCCACCAGTGACCCGACAGTCTCCGAAGCTTTCTTT	CATSDPTVSEAFF
TRBV10-3	.	TRBD1	TRBJ1-6	TGTGCCATCAGTGGGGTGACAGGGGATAATTCACCCCTCCACTTT	CAISGVTGDNSPLHF
TRBV4-1	few	TRBD2	TRBJ2-3	TGCGCCAGCAGCCAAGAGAAGACTAGCGGGGGGTATACGCAGTATTTT	CASSQEKTSGGYTQYF
TRBV16	.	TRBD1	TRBJ2-7	TGTGCCAGCAGCCATTCAGGGGGACAGGGGGCCTACGAGCAGTACTTC	CASSHSGGQGAYEQYF
TRBV6-2/TRBV6-3	.	TRBD2	TRBJ2-3	TGTGCCAGCAGTTACCCTTCAGGGGGACGGACTAGCGGGAGCACAGATACGCAGTATTTT	CASSYPSGGRTSGSTDTQYF
TRBV5-6	.	TRBD1	TRBJ1-4	TGTGCCAGCAGTAACAGGGGATGGAATGAAAAACTGTTTTTT	CASSNRGWNEKLFF
TRBV4-3	.	TRBD1	TRBJ1-1	TGCGCCAGCAGCCGGGGACAGACGAACACTGAAGCTTTCTTT	CASSRGQTNTEAFF
TRBV7-9	.	TRBD1	TRBJ1-1	TGTGCCAGCAGCTACGGACAGGGAGGCACTGAAGCTTTCTTT	CASSYGQGGTEAFF
TRBV7-3	.	.	TRBJ2-2	TGTGCCAGCAGCTTAATGGAGGCAGGGGCGGCCGGGGAGCTGTTTTTT	CASSLMEAGAAGELFF
TRBV19	.	TRBD1	TRBJ1-2	TGTGCCTGCCGGGACAGGGGGTCGGTAGGCTATGGCTACACCTTC	CACRDRGSVGYGYTF
TRBV27	.	TRBD1	TRBJ1-2	TGTGCCAGCAGCCACAGGGGACAGAGTGACTACACCTTC	CASSHRGQSDYTF
TRBV5-4	.	.	TRBJ2-2	TGTGCCAGCAGCTTTCCCGGGTCCGGGGAGCTGTTTTTT	CASSFPGSGELFF
TRBV18	.	.	TRBJ2-5	TGTGCCAGCTCCAAAAGCGGGCCCACCCTCCAAGAGACCCAGTACTTC	CASSKSGPTLQETQYF
TRBV9	.	.	TRBJ2-5	TGTGCCAGCAGCGTTACGGGACAAGAGACCCAGTACTTC	CASSVTGQETQYF
TRBV19	.	TRBD1	TRBJ1-5	TGTGCCAGTAGTTCGACAGGGATGCAGCCCCAGCATTTT	CASSSTGMQPQHF
TRBV9	.	.	TRBJ2-7	TGTGCCAGCAGCGTATACGGACATAACTCCTACGAGCAGTACTTC	CASSVYGHNSYEQYF
TRBV7-9	.	.	TRBJ1-3	TGTGCCAGCAGCGAAAACTCAAACTCTGGAAACACCATATATTTT	CASSENSNSGNTIYF
TRBV28	.	.	TRBJ1-1	TGTGCCAGCAGTTTCCCCGGTCTGTACACTGAAGCTTTCTTT	CASSFPGLYTEAFF
TRBV11-3	once	.	TRBJ2-5	TGTGCCAGCAGCTTAGACAGGGGCCAAGAGACCCAGTACTTC	CASSLDRGQETQYF
TRBV5-1	.	.	TRBJ1-1	TGCGCCAGCAGCTGGGCCGCCGGGAGGAACACTGAAGCTTTCTTT	CASSWAAGRNTEAFF
TRBV28	once	TRBD2	TRBJ2-3	TGTGCCAGCCTCCCGGGACTAGCGCCGAGCACAGATACGCAGTATTTT	CASLPGLAPSTDTQYF
TRBV18	.	TRBD1	TRBJ1-1	TGTGCCAGCTCACCACGGATACAGGGGGGGGCCGACACTGAAGCTTTCTTT	CASSPRIQGGADTEAFF